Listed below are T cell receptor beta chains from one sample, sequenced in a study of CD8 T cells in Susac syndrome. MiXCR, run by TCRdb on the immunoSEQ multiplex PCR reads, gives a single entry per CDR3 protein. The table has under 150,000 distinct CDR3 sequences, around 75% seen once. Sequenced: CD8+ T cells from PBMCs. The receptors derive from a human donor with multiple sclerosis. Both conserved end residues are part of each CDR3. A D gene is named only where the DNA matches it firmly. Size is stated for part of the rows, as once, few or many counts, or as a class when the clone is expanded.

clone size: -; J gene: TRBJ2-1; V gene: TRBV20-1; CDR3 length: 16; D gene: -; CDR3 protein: CSASTASVGLHNEQFF; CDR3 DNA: TGCAGTGCTAGTACAGCTAGCGTCGGGTTACACAATGAGCAGTTCTTC
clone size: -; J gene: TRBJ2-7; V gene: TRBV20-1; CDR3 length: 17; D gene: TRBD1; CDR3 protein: CSARTTGDRAWTYEQYF; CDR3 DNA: TGCAGTGCTAGAACGACTGGGGACAGGGCCTGGACCTACGAGCAGTACTTC
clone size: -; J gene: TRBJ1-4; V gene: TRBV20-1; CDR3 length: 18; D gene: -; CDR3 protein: CSARVLGGPGATNEKLFF; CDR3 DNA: TGCAGTGCTAGAGTGTTGGGAGGGCCGGGGGCAACTAATGAAAAACTGTTTTTT
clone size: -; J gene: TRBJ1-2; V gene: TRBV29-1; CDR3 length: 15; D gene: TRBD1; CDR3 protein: CSVGVPGTGNYGYTF; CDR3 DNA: TGCAGCGTTGGGGTGCCAGGGACAGGGAACTATGGCTACACCTTC
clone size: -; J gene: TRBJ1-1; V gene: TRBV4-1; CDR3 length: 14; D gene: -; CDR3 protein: CASSSIQGPSEAFF; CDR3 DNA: TGCGCCAGCAGTTCTATACAGGGCCCTTCTGAAGCTTTCTTT
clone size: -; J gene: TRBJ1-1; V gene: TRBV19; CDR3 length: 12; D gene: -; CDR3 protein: CASRMGQTEAFF; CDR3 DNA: TGTGCCAGTAGGATGGGACAAACTGAAGCTTTCTTT
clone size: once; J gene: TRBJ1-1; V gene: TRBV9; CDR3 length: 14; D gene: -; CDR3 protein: CASSVGGGRTEAFF; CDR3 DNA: TGTGCCAGCAGCGTAGGAGGGGGAAGGACTGAAGCTTTCTTT
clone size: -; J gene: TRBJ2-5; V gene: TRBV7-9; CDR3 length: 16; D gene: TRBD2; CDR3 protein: CASRRRTSEAEETQYF; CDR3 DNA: TGTGCCAGCAGACGGAGGACTAGCGAGGCCGAAGAGACCCAGTACTTC
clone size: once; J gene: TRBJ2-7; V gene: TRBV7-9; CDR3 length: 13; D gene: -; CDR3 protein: CASSLGSFREQYF; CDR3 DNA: TGTGCCAGCAGCTTAGGGTCTTTTCGGGAGCAGTACTTC
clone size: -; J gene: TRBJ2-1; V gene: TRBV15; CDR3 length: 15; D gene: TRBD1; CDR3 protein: CATSRPPQGVYEQFF; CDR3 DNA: TGTGCCACCAGCAGACCCCCCCAGGGGGTTTATGAGCAGTTCTTC
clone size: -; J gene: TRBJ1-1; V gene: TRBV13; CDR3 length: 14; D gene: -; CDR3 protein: CASSPPLGVTEAFF; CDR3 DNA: TGTGCCAGCAGCCCTCCCCTAGGGGTGACTGAAGCTTTCTTT
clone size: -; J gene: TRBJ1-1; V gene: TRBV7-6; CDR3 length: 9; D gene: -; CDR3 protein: CLPNTEAFF; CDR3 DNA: TGTCTGCCGAACACTGAAGCTTTCTTT
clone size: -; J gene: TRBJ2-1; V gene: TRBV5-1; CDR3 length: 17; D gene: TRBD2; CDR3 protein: CASSFQGSGGAYNEQFF; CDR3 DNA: TGCGCCAGCAGCTTCCAAGGTAGCGGGGGGGCCTACAATGAGCAGTTCTTC
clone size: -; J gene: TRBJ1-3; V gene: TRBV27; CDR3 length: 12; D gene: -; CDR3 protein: CASKGLDYTIYF; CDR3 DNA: TGTGCCAGCAAGGGGTTGGATTACACCATATATTTT
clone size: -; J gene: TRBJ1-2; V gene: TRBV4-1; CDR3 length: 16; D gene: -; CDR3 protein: CASSQERGTATYGYTF; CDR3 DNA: TGCGCCAGCAGCCAAGAGAGAGGGACGGCCACCTATGGCTACACCTTC
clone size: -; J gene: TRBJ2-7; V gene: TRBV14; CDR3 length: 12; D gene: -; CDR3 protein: CASSQEPGEQYF; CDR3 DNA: TGTGCCAGCAGCCAAGAACCTGGAGAGCAGTACTTC
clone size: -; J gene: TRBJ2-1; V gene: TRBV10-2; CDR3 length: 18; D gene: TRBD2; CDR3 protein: CASTAFGTSGGAINEQFF; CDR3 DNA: TGCGCCAGCACCGCCTTCGGGACTAGCGGGGGGGCCATCAATGAGCAGTTCTTC
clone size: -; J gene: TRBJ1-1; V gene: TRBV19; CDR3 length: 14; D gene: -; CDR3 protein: CASSMNPWNTEAFF; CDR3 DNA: TGTGCCAGTAGTATGAACCCCTGGAACACTGAAGCTTTCTTT
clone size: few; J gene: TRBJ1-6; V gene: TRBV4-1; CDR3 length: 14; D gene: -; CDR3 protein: CASSQRGKNSPLHF; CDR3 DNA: TGCGCCAGCAGCCAACGGGGCAAGAATTCACCCCTCCACTTT
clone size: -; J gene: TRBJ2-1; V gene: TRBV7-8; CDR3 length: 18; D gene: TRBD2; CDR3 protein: CASSLVGGRVRPYNEQFF; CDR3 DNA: TGTGCCAGCAGCTTAGTGGGCGGGAGAGTAAGGCCCTACAATGAGCAGTTCTTC
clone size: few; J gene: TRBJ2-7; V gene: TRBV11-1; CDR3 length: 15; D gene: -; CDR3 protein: CASRSRDAKIYEQYF; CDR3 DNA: TGTGCCAGCAGGTCCAGGGACGCTAAGATCTACGAGCAGTACTTC
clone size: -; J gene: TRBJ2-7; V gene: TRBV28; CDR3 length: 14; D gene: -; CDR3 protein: CASSAGPLSYEQYF; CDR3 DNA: TGTGCCAGCAGTGCGGGACCGCTATCCTACGAGCAGTACTTC
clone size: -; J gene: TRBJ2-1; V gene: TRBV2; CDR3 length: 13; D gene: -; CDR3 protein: CASSRRWGNEQFF; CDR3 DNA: TGTGCCAGCAGCCGAAGGTGGGGAAATGAGCAGTTCTTC
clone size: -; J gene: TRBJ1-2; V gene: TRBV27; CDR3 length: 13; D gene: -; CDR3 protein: CASSHGGGNGYTF; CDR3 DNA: TGTGCCAGCAGCCACGGAGGAGGGAATGGCTACACCTTC
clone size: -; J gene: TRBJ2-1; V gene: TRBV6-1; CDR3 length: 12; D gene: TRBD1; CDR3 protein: CASRGQAGKQFF; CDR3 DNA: TGTGCCAGCCGGGGACAGGCTGGAAAGCAGTTCTTC
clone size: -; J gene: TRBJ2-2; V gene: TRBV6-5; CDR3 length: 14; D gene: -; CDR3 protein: CASSSRGSSGELFF; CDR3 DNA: TGTGCCAGCAGTTCTCGGGGTTCTTCCGGGGAGCTGTTTTTT
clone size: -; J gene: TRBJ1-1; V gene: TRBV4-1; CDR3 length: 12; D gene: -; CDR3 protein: CASSQEGVEAFF; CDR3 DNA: TGCGCCAGCAGCCAAGAAGGTGTGGAAGCTTTCTTT
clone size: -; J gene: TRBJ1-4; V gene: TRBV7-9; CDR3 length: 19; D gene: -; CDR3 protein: CASSLRVYAGLETNEKLFF; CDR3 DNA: TGTGCCAGCAGCTTAAGAGTTTATGCTGGGTTGGAAACTAATGAAAAACTGTTTTTT
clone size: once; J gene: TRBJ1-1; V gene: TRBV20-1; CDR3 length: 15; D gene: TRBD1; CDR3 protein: CSARDQATGDTEAFF; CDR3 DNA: TGCAGTGCTAGAGATCAAGCGACAGGGGATACTGAAGCTTTCTTT
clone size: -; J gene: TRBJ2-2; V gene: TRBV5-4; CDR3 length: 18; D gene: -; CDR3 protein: CASSYTLSAIGNTGELFF; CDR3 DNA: TGTGCCAGCAGCTATACTTTATCAGCCATCGGGAACACCGGGGAGCTGTTTTTT